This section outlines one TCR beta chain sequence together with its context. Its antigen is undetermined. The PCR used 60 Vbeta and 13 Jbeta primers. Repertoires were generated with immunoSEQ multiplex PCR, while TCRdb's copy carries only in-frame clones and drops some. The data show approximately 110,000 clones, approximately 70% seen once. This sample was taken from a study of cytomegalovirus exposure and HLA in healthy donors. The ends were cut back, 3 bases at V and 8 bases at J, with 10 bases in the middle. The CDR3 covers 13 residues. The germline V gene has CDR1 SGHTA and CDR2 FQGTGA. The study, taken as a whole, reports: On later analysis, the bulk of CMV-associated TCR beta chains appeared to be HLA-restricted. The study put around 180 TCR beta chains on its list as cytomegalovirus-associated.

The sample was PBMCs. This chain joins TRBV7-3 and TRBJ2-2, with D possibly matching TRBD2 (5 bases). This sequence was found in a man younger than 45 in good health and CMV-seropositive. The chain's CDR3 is CASSFYSGGELFF. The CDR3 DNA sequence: TGTGCCAGCAGCTTCTATTCGGGGGGGGAGCTGTTTTTT.